This note documents a single TCR beta chain sequence. Its matching antigen is unknown. The source of the sample is a study of cytomegalovirus exposure and HLA in healthy donors. In the study overall: Of roughly 400 genotyped donors, around 86% grouped in the Caucasian-associated ancestry cluster. Points from the study as a whole: Immune exposure information available was restricted to CMV serostatus. Relative to equally common others, HLA-associated TCR beta chains showed greater clonal expansion in a later analysis.

CDR1 SNHLY and CDR2 FYNNEI come from the germline V gene. The CDR3 spans 16 residues. Trimming stripped 6 bases from V and 4 bases from J, with 21 bases between. PCR employed 60 Vbeta and 13 Jbeta primers. Clones were sequenced by immunoSEQ multiplex PCR, and TCRdb holds only the in-frame ones, with some missing. Seen here are 250,000 to 350,000 clones, over 70% observed once, and the top ten hold approximately 0.3%. Sequenced sample: PBMCs. The V call is TRBV2, the J call TRBJ1-2; perhaps TRBD1 as D (6 bases). The source of this sequence is a girl under 10 years old in good health and CMV-seronegative. CDR3: CASREPTGPLRYGYTF. CDR3 DNA: TGTGCCAGCAGGGAACCCACAGGGCCCCTTCGCTATGGCTACACCTTC. Full variable domain (rest looked up from reference TRBV2 and TRBJ1-2): EPEVTQTPSHQVTQMGQEVILRCVPISNHLYFYWYRQILGQKVEFLVSFYNNEISEKSEIFDDQFSVERPDGSNFTLKIRSTKLEDSAMYFCASREPTGPLRYGYTFGSGTRLTVV.